This T cell receptor (beta chain) was sequenced for a study of response to subunit inactivated influenza vaccine. Trimming cost V 6 bases and J 6 bases, with 12 bases left between them. Per germline, CDR1 SQVTM and CDR2 ANQGSEA. This CDR3 spans 11 amino acids. TCRdb re-called the RT-PCR reads with MiXCR, one entry per CDR3 protein. The data contain approximately 290,000 distinct CDR3 sequences, 20% to 25% of them singletons. For this clonotype: Its target is unknown.

General study results and limits: T cells newly recruited by each seasonal influenza vaccination are few, the authors suggested.

The sequence derives from a man in his fifties or sixties who received an inactivated influenza vaccine. The source was PBMCs from blood, collected about 20 months after vaccination. The chain recombines TRBV29-1 with TRBJ2-7; D not certain. CDR3 sequence reads: CSVVLAGEQYF. The CDR3 nucleotides read TGCAGCGTCGTTCTCGCCGGCGAGCAGTACTTC.